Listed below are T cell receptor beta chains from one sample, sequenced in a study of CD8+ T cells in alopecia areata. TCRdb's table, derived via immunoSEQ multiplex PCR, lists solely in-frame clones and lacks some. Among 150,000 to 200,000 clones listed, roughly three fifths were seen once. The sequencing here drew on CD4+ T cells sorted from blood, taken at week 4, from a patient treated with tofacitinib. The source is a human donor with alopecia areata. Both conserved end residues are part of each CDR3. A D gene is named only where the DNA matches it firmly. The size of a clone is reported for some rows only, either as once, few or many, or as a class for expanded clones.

TGTGCCTGCGAGGGGAATAATTCACCCCTCCACTTT | CACEGNNSPLHF | TRBJ1-6 | 12 | TRBV30 | NA | NA
TGCGCCAGCAGCTTGAGGCTAGCGGGGGGAGCAAGCTCCTACAATGAGCAGTTCTTC | CASSLRLAGGASSYNEQFF | TRBJ2-1 | 19 | TRBV5-1 | TRBD2 | NA
TGCAGCGTTACGACAGTCTCCTACGAGCAGTACTTC | CSVTTVSYEQYF | TRBJ2-7 | 12 | TRBV29-1 | NA | NA
TGTGCCATCAGGGGACAGGGGGCGACTGAAGCTTTCTTT | CAIRGQGATEAFF | TRBJ1-1 | 13 | TRBV10-3 | TRBD1 | few
TGCGCCAGCAGCTTAATAGCGGGGGACACAGATACGCAGTATTTT | CASSLIAGDTDTQYF | TRBJ2-3 | 15 | TRBV5-1 | TRBD2 | NA
TGCGCCAGCAGCTCGGCCGGGACCTATGGCTACACCTTC | CASSSAGTYGYTF | TRBJ1-2 | 13 | TRBV5-1 | NA | NA
TGCAGCGTTGTGCTTGGGGAGACCCAGTACTTC | CSVVLGETQYF | TRBJ2-5 | 11 | TRBV29-1 | NA | NA
TGTGCCACCAGCAGAGTTTTGGATAGGACTAGGGGTAATGAAAAACTGTTTTTT | CATSRVLDRTRGNEKLFF | TRBJ1-4 | 18 | TRBV15 | NA | few
TGTGCCAGCAGCTTAGGGGCGAACACAGATACGCAGTATTTT | CASSLGANTDTQYF | TRBJ2-3 | 14 | TRBV11-2 | NA | NA
TGTGCCACCTGCGCCTTTTATAATTCACCCCTCCACTTT | CATCAFYNSPLHF | TRBJ1-6 | 13 | TRBV6-5 | NA | NA
TGCGCCAGCAGCTTGAATAGGGCAGAAGCGAACACTGAAGCTTTCTTT | CASSLNRAEANTEAFF | TRBJ1-1 | 16 | TRBV5-1 | NA | NA
TGTGCCTGGTCCCCTTCGCGGGGGGGCTTGGCAGATACGCAGTATTTT | CAWSPSRGGLADTQYF | TRBJ2-3 | 16 | TRBV30 | TRBD2 | NA
TGTGCCAGCAGCTCCGAAAGACAGGTCGTCAATGAGCAGTTCTTC | CASSSERQVVNEQFF | TRBJ2-1 | 15 | TRBV7-2 | NA | NA
TGCAGCGGATCACAGGGGCTTACAGGGGAAAAACTGTTTTTT | CSGSQGLTGEKLFF | TRBJ1-4 | 14 | TRBV29-1 | TRBD1 | NA
TGTGCCAGCAGTAGTAAGGGGGCTACCTACGAGCAGTACTTC | CASSSKGATYEQYF | TRBJ2-7 | 14 | TRBV7-9 | TRBD1 | NA
TGCAGCGTTGAACGTCTTTACGAGCAGTACTTC | CSVERLYEQYF | TRBJ2-7 | 11 | TRBV29-1 | NA | NA
TGTGCCAGCAGTTCCCTCCTTGCGGGGCTCGGGAATGAGCAGTTCTTC | CASSSLLAGLGNEQFF | TRBJ2-1 | 16 | TRBV6-5 | NA | few
TGCAGCGTGGGACGGCCCAATCAGCCCCAGCATTTT | CSVGRPNQPQHF | TRBJ1-5 | 12 | TRBV29-1 | NA | NA
TGTGCCAGCAGTGCCTGGGACAGCTCGGGGGGCTACACCTTC | CASSAWDSSGGYTF | TRBJ1-2 | 14 | TRBV27 | TRBD1 | NA
TGTGCCAGCAGCCTAGACAGGGGCAACGTCCTGACTTTC | CASSLDRGNVLTF | TRBJ2-6 | 13 | TRBV5-6 | TRBD1 | once
TGCAGCGTTGGGACAGCTGAAAAACTGTTTTTT | CSVGTAEKLFF | TRBJ1-4 | 11 | TRBV29-1 | NA | NA
TGTGCCACCAGCAGAGGCAGGGGTGGATACGAGCAGTACTTC | CATSRGRGGYEQYF | TRBJ2-7 | 14 | TRBV15 | NA | NA
TGTGCCACCTCGGAAGTTAGTAAGGACACTGAAGCTTTCTTT | CATSEVSKDTEAFF | TRBJ1-1 | 14 | TRBV6-1 | NA | NA
TGCAGCGTTGAAAGGACAGGGGACACAGATACGCAGTATTTT | CSVERTGDTDTQYF | TRBJ2-3 | 14 | TRBV29-1 | TRBD1 | NA
TGCAGTGCTCACAAAGGGGAGACCCAGTACTTC | CSAHKGETQYF | TRBJ2-5 | 11 | TRBV20-1 | NA | NA
TGTGCCAGCAGCCGAATCAGACAGGGTGGGGACCGGGACTTATACACCGGGGAGCTGTTTTTT | CASSRIRQGGDRDLYTGELFF | TRBJ2-2 | 21 | TRBV4-2 | NA | NA
TGCGCCAGCACCTCGAGCGTGAACACCGGGGAGCTGTTTTTT | CASTSSVNTGELFF | TRBJ2-2 | 14 | TRBV5-1 | NA | NA
TGTGCCAGCAGACAGGGGAATACGCAGTATTTT | CASRQGNTQYF | TRBJ2-3 | 11 | TRBV6-4 | TRBD1 | NA
TGTGCCAGCTCACCAGGGACAGACTCTAACTATGGCTACACCTTC | CASSPGTDSNYGYTF | TRBJ1-2 | 15 | TRBV18 | TRBD1 | NA
TGTGCCAGCAGTTATTCTACAGCGAACACTGAAGCTTTCTTT | CASSYSTANTEAFF | TRBJ1-1 | 14 | TRBV6-5 | NA | NA
TGTGCCAGCCGGGACAGGGACTACAATGAGCAGTTCTTC | CASRDRDYNEQFF | TRBJ2-1 | 13 | TRBV19 | TRBD1 | NA
TGCGCCAGCAGCCAGTTTGTCCGCTATGGCTACACCTTC | CASSQFVRYGYTF | TRBJ1-2 | 13 | TRBV4-1 | NA | NA
TGTGCCAGCTCACCACCCGCGGACACTGAAGCTTTCTTT | CASSPPADTEAFF | TRBJ1-1 | 13 | TRBV18 | NA | NA
TGTGCCAGCAGCTACAGTCAGAATAGCAATCAGCCCCAGCATTTT | CASSYSQNSNQPQHF | TRBJ1-5 | 15 | TRBV7-2 | NA | NA
TGTGCCAGCAGTGAAACGGGACAGGTCCTCAATGAGCAGTTCTTC | CASSETGQVLNEQFF | TRBJ2-1 | 15 | TRBV25-1 | TRBD1 | NA
TGTGCCAGCAGACTACAGGGGGCGCGGCTTAGCGGGGAGCTGTTTTTT | CASRLQGARLSGELFF | TRBJ2-2 | 16 | TRBV6-6 | TRBD1 | NA
TGTGCCATCAAACCCCTACCCGGAGGGGACGTCCTGACTTTC | CAIKPLPGGDVLTF | TRBJ2-6 | 14 | TRBV10-3 | NA | NA
TGCGCCAGCAGCCAGGTAGCGGGGGACACAGATACGCAGTATTTT | CASSQVAGDTDTQYF | TRBJ2-3 | 15 | TRBV4-3 | TRBD2 | NA
TGTGCCAGCAGCGTAGACCCTAGGCCTTCAGGCTCCTACGAGCAGTACTTC | CASSVDPRPSGSYEQYF | TRBJ2-7 | 17 | TRBV9 | NA | NA
TGTGCCAGCAGCTTCCAGGGGGAACGCTACACCTTC | CASSFQGERYTF | TRBJ1-2 | 12 | TRBV5-6 | TRBD1 | NA
TGCAGCGTTGAACGGGGGACAGCCTACAATGAGCAGTTCTTC | CSVERGTAYNEQFF | TRBJ2-1 | 14 | TRBV29-1 | NA | few
TGTGCCAGCAGCCTATCCGACAAGACCGGGGAGCTGTTTTTT | CASSLSDKTGELFF | TRBJ2-2 | 14 | TRBV5-4 | NA | few
TGTGCCTGGACAGGGGCCACGAACACCGGGGAGCTGTTTTTT | CAWTGATNTGELFF | TRBJ2-2 | 14 | TRBV30 | NA | NA
TGTGCCAGCAGCGCGATACAGGGGCGGACAGGAAACACCATATATTTT | CASSAIQGRTGNTIYF | TRBJ1-3 | 16 | TRBV9 | TRBD1 | NA
TGTGCCTGGAGTGCCGCGGGGACAGTTGGTCAGCCCCAGCATTTT | CAWSAAGTVGQPQHF | TRBJ1-5 | 15 | TRBV30 | TRBD1 | NA